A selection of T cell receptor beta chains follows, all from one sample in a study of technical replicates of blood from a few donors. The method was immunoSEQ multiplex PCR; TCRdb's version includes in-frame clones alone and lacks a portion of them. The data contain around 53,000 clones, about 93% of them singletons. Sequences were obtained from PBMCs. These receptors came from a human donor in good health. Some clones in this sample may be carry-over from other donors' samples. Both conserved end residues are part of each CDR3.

CDR3: CASSLIGDTYEQYF
J: TRBJ2-7
length: 14
V: TRBV7-2

CDR3: CASSPNPRGADWGGFF
J: TRBJ1-1
length: 16
V: TRBV4-3

CDR3: CASSPPGDRGRNGYTF
J: TRBJ1-2
length: 16
V: TRBV19

CDR3: CASSQLLAGEDTQYF
J: TRBJ2-3
length: 15
V: TRBV4-2

CDR3: CASSEDGTRPNSPLHF
J: TRBJ1-6
length: 16
V: TRBV6-1

CDR3: CASSWTSGKNEQFF
J: TRBJ2-1
length: 14
V: TRBV2

CDR3: CASSPAEGLNQPQHF
J: TRBJ1-5
length: 15
V: TRBV18

CDR3: CASSSRSGSGSGELFF
J: TRBJ2-2
length: 16
V: TRBV7-2

CDR3: CASRPESRPSGNTIYF
J: TRBJ1-3
length: 16
V: TRBV6-9

CDR3: CASSGGQGVQPQHF
J: TRBJ1-5
length: 14
V: TRBV2

CDR3: CASRPPHRDGNTIYF
J: TRBJ1-3
length: 15
V: TRBV13

CDR3: CASNPGQYNSPLHF
J: TRBJ1-6
length: 14
V: TRBV19

CDR3: CASSLLPGSSYEQYF
J: TRBJ2-7
length: 15
V: TRBV7-2

CDR3: CASSLRSGGGETQYF
J: TRBJ2-5
length: 15
V: TRBV5-4

CDR3: CASSPGKNTEAFF
J: TRBJ1-1
length: 13
V: TRBV4-3

CDR3: CASSQASSHEQYF
J: TRBJ2-7
length: 13
V: TRBV4-2

CDR3: CASSSTTGASQPQHF
J: TRBJ1-5
length: 15
V: TRBV27

CDR3: CASRTGKGEQYF
J: TRBJ2-7
length: 12
V: TRBV2

CDR3: CASSLTSDRAGTGELFF
J: TRBJ2-2
length: 17
V: TRBV7-3

CDR3: CASREGTTQETQYF
J: TRBJ2-5
length: 14
V: TRBV2

CDR3: CASSQPGQRVGYTF
J: TRBJ1-2
length: 14
V: TRBV4-2

CDR3: CAWSGWTGGDTGYTF
J: TRBJ1-2
length: 15
V: TRBV30

CDR3: CASSQPGRRNTEAFF
J: TRBJ1-1
length: 15
V: TRBV4-1

CDR3: CSVKQGSGNTIYF
J: TRBJ1-3
length: 13
V: TRBV29-1

CDR3: CATSRSTGTSGGNEQFF
J: TRBJ2-1
length: 17
V: TRBV15

CDR3: CSVRTGANTGELFF
J: TRBJ2-2
length: 14
V: TRBV29-1

CDR3: CASSSPRGRISYEQYF
J: TRBJ2-7
length: 16
V: TRBV7-9

CDR3: CASRDREGNQPQHF
J: TRBJ1-5
length: 14
V: TRBV6-1

CDR3: CASSVEQGNEQYF
J: TRBJ2-7
length: 13
V: TRBV6-1

CDR3: CASRGQATNTEAFF
J: TRBJ1-1
length: 14
V: TRBV2

CDR3: CASGLDGSVAYNEQFF
J: TRBJ2-1
length: 16
V: TRBV12-5

CDR3: CASGPKQGPPLHF
J: TRBJ1-6
length: 13
V: TRBV5-4

CDR3: CASSFTGGTEAFF
J: TRBJ1-1
length: 13
V: TRBV7-8

CDR3: CASSLGNGAGVRADTQYF
J: TRBJ2-3
length: 18
V: TRBV27

CDR3: CSVEGGSGDLNEQFF
J: TRBJ2-1
length: 15
V: TRBV29-1

CDR3: CASSKGQGETLHF
J: TRBJ1-6
length: 13
V: TRBV7-8

CDR3: CASSEGQPNSPLHF
J: TRBJ1-6
length: 14
V: TRBV11-3

CDR3: CAWELETQYF
J: TRBJ2-5
length: 10
V: TRBV30

CDR3: CASSTPGQNTEAFF
J: TRBJ1-1
length: 14
V: TRBV5-1

CDR3: CASSPRGGYEQYF
J: TRBJ2-7
length: 13
V: TRBV11-3

CDR3: CASGDGQGSRSWFGYTF
J: TRBJ1-2
length: 17
V: TRBV10-1

CDR3: CASSLAGVRAGYGYTF
J: TRBJ1-2
length: 16
V: TRBV5-4

CDR3: CASSLPGQIYGYTF
J: TRBJ1-2
length: 14
V: TRBV28

CDR3: CASSVASGSFYEQYF
J: TRBJ2-7
length: 15
V: TRBV9

CDR3: CASSYEQGFGQPQHF
J: TRBJ1-5
length: 15
V: TRBV19

CDR3: CASSGAGEKLFF
J: TRBJ1-4
length: 12
V: TRBV5-4

CDR3: CASKGTAYNSPLHF
J: TRBJ1-6
length: 14
V: TRBV6-5

CDR3: CASSSQAMNTEAFF
J: TRBJ1-1
length: 14
V: TRBV19

CDR3: CASYAPETGTYEQYF
J: TRBJ2-7
length: 15
V: TRBV18

CDR3: CASSLLTGGTGYGYTF
J: TRBJ1-2
length: 16
V: TRBV19

CDR3: CASTSGGTWEQYF
J: TRBJ2-7
length: 13
V: TRBV6-6

CDR3: CASSQDQEGTRNTIYF
J: TRBJ1-3
length: 16
V: TRBV4-2

CDR3: CASSYLVGTSRNEQFF
J: TRBJ2-1
length: 16
V: TRBV5-4